This T cell receptor beta chain is from a study of blood T cells in healthy people across ages. Study-level results: It was held that diversity estimates obtained from one million T cells represented underestimates.

Combining a sample-barcoded 5' primer with a J-beta primer mix, a second PCR ran for roughly 7 to 12 cycles. TCRdb itself ran the 5' RACE reads through MiXCR, one entry per CDR3 protein. The sample yields some 1.5 million distinct CDR3 sequences, approximately 28% seen once. The CDR3 spans 14 residues. With 8 bases removed from V and 0 bases from J, the gap between germline ends came to 10 bases. Germline V lookup: CDR1 SGHTA, CDR2 FQGNSA. With respect to this clonotype: Antigen: not known. One base away lies a much larger clone, so this may be a sequencing read error.

The sequence came from a woman in her 30s in good health. The gene calls are TRBV7-2 and TRBJ1-4; D remains ambiguous. The sample comprised blood. This CDR3 reads CTSRRGATNEKLFF. The CDR3 DNA follows: TGTACCAGCCGGCGGGGTGCAACTAATGAAAAACTGTTTTTT.